The 24 T cell receptor beta chains in this list originate from one sample, sequenced in a study of OX40 agonist ivuxolimab in advanced cancers. Profiling relied on immunoSEQ multiplex PCR, and the TCRdb table lists in-frame clones only, not all of them. The sample comprises about 73,000 clones, more than 80% of which are singletons, and roughly 0.56% rests with the top ten. The input for sequencing was CD4+ or CD8+ T cells sorted from blood, taken in a trial of the OX40 agonist ivuxolimab. These receptors were obtained from an adult with an advanced solid tumor such as melanoma, head and neck, liver or kidney cancer.

The chain couples TRBV7-9 to TRBJ2-1; no definite D call. The ends were cut back, 4 bases at V and 0 bases at J, with 4 bases in the middle. Germline CDR1 is SEHNR and CDR2 is FQNEAQ (reference sequence). This CDR3 is built from 13 residues. CDR3 amino acids: CASSSHSYNEQFF. The CDR3 region has the DNA TGTGCCAGCAGCTCCCACTCCTACAATGAGCAGTTCTTC.

The chain combines TRBV30 with TRBJ2-1; 11 bases match TRBD2. This CDR3 contains 15 residues. Germline assignment: CDR1 GTSNPN and CDR2 SVGIG (reference sequence). V lost 4 bases to trimming and J lost 4 bases; unmatched junction nucleotides: 6. For the CDR3, the DNA is TGTGCCTGGACCAGAACTAGCGGGGGTTACAATGAGCAGTTCTTC. Residues: CAWTRTSGGYNEQFF.

V and J are TRBV4-1 and TRBJ1-4, with a tentative D call TRBD1 (5 bases). Trimming stripped 0 bases from V and 4 bases from J, with 9 bases between. CDR3 length equals 15 residues. Germline CDR1 MGHRA, CDR2 YSYEKL. The chain's CDR3 is CASSQEGQLNEKLFF. The CDR3 coding sequence is TGCGCCAGCAGCCAAGAGGGGCAGCTTAATGAAAAACTGTTTTTT.

The gene calls are TRBV28 and TRBJ2-5; possible D gene TRBD1, 6 bases. The closer fit of TRBJ2-7 to the DNA end suggests the J call may be wrong. The CDR3 totals 12 residues. Germline loops: CDR1 MDHEN, CDR2 SYDVKM. The CDR3 region is CASSSQGFEQYF. DNA for the CDR3: TGTGCCAGCAGTTCCCAGGGGTTCGAGCAGTACTTC.

The chain employs TRBV28 and TRBJ2-5, with 12 bases fitting TRBD2. In germline, CDR1 is MDHEN, CDR2 SYDVKM. V was clipped by 5 bases and J by 0 bases; unmatched bases: 4. The CDR3 length is 16 residues. CDR3 DNA: TGTGCCAGCAGTCCGTGGACTAGCGGGGACCAAGAGACCCAGTACTTC. Protein product: CASSPWTSGDQETQYF.

The V call is TRBV27, the J call TRBJ2-7, with 11 positions matching TRBD2. The CDR3 is made up of 14 amino acids. Trimming removed 8 bases from V and 0 bases from J; junction bases left unmatched: 3. Germline V lookup: CDR1 MNHEY, CDR2 SMNVEV (reference sequence). CDR3 protein: CASGGLAGSYEQYF. For the CDR3, the DNA is TGTGCCAGCGGAGGACTAGCGGGCTCCTACGAGCAGTACTTC.

V and J are TRBV30 and TRBJ2-3; 8 bases agree with TRBD1. V was clipped by 0 bases and J by 4 bases; unmatched bases: 9. The CDR3 has 16 residues. The germline V gene has CDR1 GTSNPN and CDR2 SVGIG (reference sequence). The CDR3 loop reads CAWSVRGRGHSDTQYF. In DNA form, the CDR3 reads TGTGCCTGGAGTGTACGAGGCAGGGGGCATTCAGATACGCAGTATTTT.

Comment on this clone: An end of the junction differs from the germline gene, which may be a read error. This chain connects TRBV6-1 to TRBJ2-7; TRBD1 matches at 9 bases. Looked up from germline, CDR1 is MNHNS and CDR2 is SASEGT. The CDR3 extends over 14 amino acids. CDR3 sequence (DNA): TGTGCCAGCAGCTCCGGGACAGGGAACCTACGAGCAGACTTC. Its protein product is CASSSGTGNLRADF.

The rearrangement links TRBV19 to TRBJ2-7; 9 positions agree with TRBD1. CDR3 length: 14 residues. The ends lost 5 bases at V and 1 base at J; junction bases unmatched: 3. The germline CDR1 and CDR2 sequences are LNHDA and SQIVND (reference sequence). CDR3 sequence reads: CASSRQGGSYEQYF. The CDR3 coding sequence is TGTGCCAGTAGTCGACAGGGGGGATCCTACGAGCAGTACTTC.

The chain employs TRBV5-4 and TRBJ2-7, with D perhaps TRBD1 (6 bases). V was pared by 3 bases and J by 0 bases, with 13 bases between. Germline CDR1 SGHNT, CDR2 YYREEE (reference sequence). This CDR3 contains 15 residues. CDR3 sequence reads: CASSSGQSSSYEQYF. DNA for the CDR3: TGTGCCAGCAGCTCAGGACAGTCGAGCTCCTACGAGCAGTACTTC.

The chain carries TRBV6-5 and TRBJ2-3; the D gene is possibly TRBD2 (6 bases). This CDR3 has 14 amino acids. Germline lookup yields CDR1 MNHEY and CDR2 SVGAGI. V dropped 7 bases and J dropped 7 bases, with 18 bases sitting between them. CDR3 residues: CASNQATSSYTQYF. The DNA of the CDR3 is TGTGCCAGCAACCAAGCGACTAGTTCCTATACGCAGTATTTT.

The V call is TRBV5-8, the J call TRBJ2-7, with D possibly TRBD2 on 7 matching bases. This CDR3 has 15 residues. Trimming took off 7 bases at V and 3 bases at J, with 20 bases between the two ends. The germline V gene has CDR1 SGHTS and CDR2 YDEGEE. CDR3 loop: CASPQRGGTHYEQYF. In DNA, the CDR3 is TGTGCCAGCCCACAGAGGGGGGGGACACACTACGAGCAGTACTTC.

The chain joins TRBV2 to TRBJ2-1; 8 positions agree with TRBD2. The ends lost 4 bases at V and 8 bases at J; junction bases unmatched: 4. The CDR3 has 13 amino acids. Germline V lookup: CDR1 SNHLY, CDR2 FYNNEI. CDR3 nucleotides: TGTGCCAGCAGTGGTAGCGGGGCCGATGAGCAGTTCTTC. Translated, it gives CASSGSGADEQFF.

The chain couples TRBV19 to TRBJ2-2, with TRBD1 identical over 7 bases. CDR1 is LNHDA, CDR2 SQIVND, per germline (reference sequence). This CDR3 has 14 amino acids. V lost 7 bases to trimming and J lost 7 bases; unmatched junction nucleotides: 9. CDR3 coding DNA: TGTGCCAGTACACGGATCGACAGGGTCGGGGAGCTGTTTTTT. Its translation is CASTRIDRVGELFF.

This chain links TRBV7-9 with TRBJ1-2, with D possibly being TRBD1 (5 bases). CDR1 and CDR2 from the germline V gene are SEHNR and FQNEAQ (reference sequence). This CDR3 region has 14 residues. V lost 5 bases to trimming and J lost 8 bases, with 18 bases between them. CDR3 in DNA: TGTGCCAGCAGCCCTCCCGGGCAGGGCGGCGGCTACACCTTC. Translated: CASSPPGQGGGYTF.

This sequence joins TRBV29-1 and TRBJ2-3; D is uncertain. The CDR3 sequence is 11 residues long. Germline lookup yields CDR1 SQVTM and CDR2 ANQGSEA. Trimming shortened V by 3 bases and J by 6 bases, and 7 bases separated the two germline ends. The CDR3: CSVDSLDTQYF. CDR3 in DNA: TGCAGCGTTGATAGCTTGGATACGCAGTATTTT.

This clone was observed a single time. This chain links TRBV7-8 with TRBJ2-2; D unresolved. The germline CDR1 and CDR2 sequences are SGHVS and FQNEAQ. Trimming cost V 4 bases and J 0 bases, with 21 bases left between them. This CDR3 contains 19 residues. The CDR3 sequence: CASSSLGSRTVTNTGELFF. The CDR3 region has the DNA TGTGCCAGCAGCTCGTTGGGTTCCCGTACAGTGACGAACACCGGGGAGCTGTTTTTT.

This CDR3 reads CASSPLLVAGVADTQYF. The CDR3 DNA is TGTGCCAGCAGCCCCCTTTTAGTAGCGGGAGTGGCAGATACGCAGTATTTT. The chain is built from TRBV7-8 and TRBJ2-3; TRBD2 matches at 9 bases. Germline V gives CDR1 SGHVS, CDR2 FQNEAQ. V dropped 5 bases and J dropped 4; count of bases not matched to a gene: 13. The CDR3 contains 17 residues.

The chain uses TRBV5-1 and TRBJ2-5; 8 bases fit TRBD2. The J call is in doubt because the DNA end fits TRBJ2-7 better. The CDR3 spans 16 residues. Germline CDR1 reads SGHRS; CDR2 reads YFSETQ. The CDR3 sequence: CASSLVTGGPTYEQYF. The CDR3 nucleotides read TGCGCCAGCAGCTTAGTAACGGGAGGGCCGACCTACGAGCAGTACTTC.

The chain uses TRBV30 and TRBJ1-4; TRBD1 matches 7 bases. The trim removed 4 bases at V and 7 bases at J, leaving 12 bases unmatched. CDR1 is GTSNPN and CDR2 is SVGIG in the germline V gene (reference sequence). The CDR3 has 15 amino acids. Written as DNA, the CDR3 is TGTGCCTGGACCCCCTCGGACAGGTATACTGAAAAACTGTTTTTT. Its translation is CAWTPSDRYTEKLFF.

The V gene is TRBV14, the J gene TRBJ2-5; 7 bases are a match to TRBD2. The V segment lost 1 base and the J segment 4 bases; nucleotides outside the gene matches: 6. The germline CDR1 and CDR2 sequences are SGHDN and FVKESK. The CDR3 runs 15 residues. This CDR3 reads CASSQVLVAGETQYF. In nucleotides, the CDR3 is TGTGCCAGCAGCCAAGTATTGGTAGCGGGAGAGACCCAGTACTTC.

This clone was found a few times. The gene calls are TRBV29-1 and TRBJ1-1, with D possibly TRBD1 on 5 matching bases. CDR3 length: 14 amino acids. Trimming removed 7 bases from V and 1 base from J, with 16 bases in between. Germline CDR1 SQVTM, CDR2 ANQGSEA. This CDR3 is CSGQPGGGNTEAFF. The CDR3 DNA follows: TGCAGCGGCCAACCGGGGGGAGGGAACACTGAAGCTTTCTTT.

This sequence joins TRBV10-3 and TRBJ2-5; 8 positions match TRBD1. Germline V gene data show CDR1 as ENHRY and CDR2 as SYGVKD. J lost 11 bases, V lost 4 bases, and 15 bases had no gene match. The CDR3 sequence is 15 residues long. CDR3 loop: CAISGKTGATREQYF. The DNA of the CDR3 is TGTGCCATCAGTGGGAAGACAGGGGCGACTCGGGAGCAGTACTTC.

J is TRBJ2-5 and V is TRBV19, with a possible D match to TRBD2 (6 bases). Trimming cost V 3 bases and J 3 bases, with 11 bases left between them. Germline V gene sequence: CDR1 LNHDA, CDR2 SQIVND (reference sequence). There are 14 residues in the CDR3. DNA for the CDR3: TGTGCCAGTAGTATGCTGGCGGGGAAAGAGACCCAGTACTTC. Translation gives CASSMLAGKETQYF.